The present TCR beta chain was sequenced within a study of T cell changes during pregnancy in multiple sclerosis. Using immunoSEQ multiplex PCR, the repertoire was profiled, and TCRdb retains in-frame clones only, with some absent. The data contain under 80,000 clones, approximately 94% of them singletons. J gave up 3 bases and V 1 base, and 2 bases lay outside the gene matches. Germline assignment: CDR1 SGHDN and CDR2 FVKESK. The CDR3 spans 15 residues. The receptor comes from a female donor with multiple sclerosis, enrolled in a pregnancy study. The V call is TRBV14, the J call TRBJ2-5, with TRBD1 matching over 10 bases. The starting material was peripheral blood, obtained in the third trimester of pregnancy. The CDR3 sequence is CASSQGTGGEETQYF. CDR3 bases: TGTGCCAGCAGCCAAGGGACAGGGGGTGAAGAGACCCAGTACTTC.